These 32 T cell receptor beta chains originate from one sample sequenced in a study of cytomegalovirus exposure and HLA in healthy donors. PCR primers comprised 60 Vbeta and 13 Jbeta primers. Method: immunoSEQ multiplex PCR; TCRdb's copy keeps in-frame clones and lacks some. This sample has about 140,000 clones; just under 85% occur once, and the top ten carry more than 4%. Material for sequencing was PBMCs. The receptors stem from a middle-aged man in good health and CMV-seropositive.

The chain has TRBV27 and TRBJ1-6; unclear D gene. V lost 2 bases and J 0 bases, leaving 8 bases between the germline ends. The CDR3 extends over 16 amino acids. The germline CDR1 and CDR2 sequences are MNHEY and SMNVEV (reference sequence). CDR3 coding DNA: TGTGCCAGCAGTTTAAACGGGGACTCCTATAATTCACCCCTCCACTTT. Its protein product is CASSLNGDSYNSPLHF.

Only a few counts were recorded for this clone. The chain employs TRBV2 and TRBJ2-3, with 13 nucleotides matching TRBD2. Germline assignment: CDR1 SNHLY and CDR2 FYNNEI. The length of the CDR3 is 16 residues. The J segment lost 5 bases and the V segment lost 6 bases, leaving 8 bases of the junction unmatched. CDR3 region: CASSWTSGRVQDTQYF. The CDR3 nucleotides are TGTGCCAGCAGCTGGACTAGCGGGAGAGTTCAAGATACGCAGTATTTT. The variable domain in full, completed from reference TRBV2 and TRBJ2-3, reads EPEVTQTPSHQVTQMGQEVILRCVPISNHLYFYWYRQILGQKVEFLVSFYNNEISEKSEIFDDQFSVERPDGSNFTLKIRSTKLEDSAMYFCASSWTSGRVQDTQYFGPGTRLTVL.

This chain links TRBV30 with TRBJ2-5; D is perhaps TRBD2 (6 bases). CDR3 length equals 12 residues. Germline CDR1 GTSNPN, CDR2 SVGIG (reference sequence). The V and J ends lost 2 bases and 3 bases respectively, with 7 bases between them. The CDR3 loop reads CAWSSSEETQYF. CDR3 coding DNA: TGTGCCTGGAGTTCTAGCGAAGAGACCCAGTACTTC.

The chain joins TRBV21-1 to TRBJ1-2; the D call of TRBD1 is as the table states it, not checked on the DNA. TRBV21-1 is a listed pseudogene. CDR3 length: 15 amino acids. The CDR3 DNA reads as TGTGCCAGCAGCCCGCAGAGGGGGCGGCACTATGGCTACACCTTC. It codes for CASSPQRGRHYGYTF.

This clone was seen just once. The J gene is TRBJ1-2, the V gene TRBV18; D is undetermined. The germline gives CDR1 KGHSH, CDR2 LQKENI. The ends were cut back, 6 bases at V and 3 bases at J, with 17 bases in the middle. This CDR3 has 15 residues. This CDR3 is CASSLSQSRDYGYTF. The CDR3 DNA sequence: TGTGCCAGCTCCCTTTCGCAGTCGCGGGACTATGGCTACACCTTC.

J is TRBJ1-4 and V is TRBV6-1, with TRBD1 matching 7 bases. Germline-derived CDR1 and CDR2 are MNHNS and SASEGT. V lost 4 bases and J lost 5; bases outside the gene matches: 7. CDR3 length equals 15 residues. CDR3 DNA sequence: TGTGCCAGCAGTGGGTTCACAGGGGCCAATGAAAAACTGTTTTTT. It codes for CASSGFTGANEKLFF.

In this sample, this clone turned up a few times. The V call is TRBV9, the J call TRBJ2-1, with TRBD1 identical over 10 bases. Looked up from germline, CDR1 is SGDLS and CDR2 is YYNGEE. The V gene end was trimmed by 4 bases and the J gene end by 2 bases; junction bases not matched to a gene: 3. There are 15 residues in the CDR3. The CDR3 here is CASSIGTGAYNEQFF. Here the CDR3 DNA reads TGTGCCAGCAGCATCGGGACAGGGGCCTACAATGAGCAGTTCTTC.

CDR3 in DNA: TGTGCCACCTCCAGCGGGGGGGCGAACACCGGGGAGCTGTTTTTT. Translation gives CATSSGGANTGELFF. The V call is TRBV7-3, the J call TRBJ2-2; TRBD2 matches 10 bases. This CDR3 contains 15 residues. Germline CDR1 reads SGHTA; CDR2 reads FQGTGA. V trimming: 10 bases; J trimming: 0 bases; junction bases outside the gene matches: 5.

In its sample, this clone ranks as medium-sized. The rearrangement links TRBV18 to TRBJ1-1; 11 bases align to TRBD1. The V gene end was trimmed by 2 bases and the J gene end by 1 base; junction bases not matched to a gene: 3. The CDR3 is made up of 16 amino acids. Looked up from germline, CDR1 is KGHSH and CDR2 is LQKENI. CDR3 sequence reads: CASSPGTGGTNTEAFF. In DNA, the CDR3 is TGTGCCAGCTCACCAGGGACAGGGGGAACGAACACTGAAGCTTTCTTT. Variable domain in full (rest from reference TRBV18 and TRBJ1-1): NAGVMQNPRHLVRRRGQEARLRCSPMKGHSHVYWYRQLPEEGLKFMVYLQKENIIDESGMPKERFSAEFPKEGPSILRIQQVVRGDSAAYFCASSPGTGGTNTEAFFGQGTRLTVV.

In regard to this clone: At one boundary the junction diverges from the germline segment, which might be a read error. The chain couples TRBV4-1 to TRBJ2-7; TRBD1 agrees at 9 bases. The CDR3 length is 16 residues. From germline, CDR1 is MGHRA and CDR2 YSYEKL. CDR3 amino acids: CASSQDLAQGAYEQYF. The CDR3 region has the DNA TGCGCCAGCAGCCAAGATCTTGCACAGGGGGCATACGAGCAGTACTTT.

V usage is TRBV27 and J usage is TRBJ2-7; no reliable D call. Germline values: CDR1 MNHEY, CDR2 SMNVEV (reference sequence). The V end lost 7 bases, the J end lost 0 bases, and 10 bases lay between the germline ends. The CDR3 has 13 amino acids. The CDR3 region is CASKPGYSYEQYF. In DNA form, the CDR3 reads TGTGCCAGCAAACCGGGTTACTCCTACGAGCAGTACTTC.

The chain joins TRBV5-1 to TRBJ1-4; D uncertain. The CDR3 is made up of 15 amino acids. V gave up 4 bases and J gave up 3 bases, with 13 bases separating them. Germline CDR1 is SGHRS and CDR2 is YFSETQ. Written as DNA, the CDR3 is TGCGCCAGCAGCAATGCGAGGGCAGCTAATGAAAAACTGTTTTTT. It translates to CASSNARAANEKLFF.

V usage is TRBV4-2 and J usage is TRBJ2-1; D call uncertain. The CDR3 runs 12 residues. The germline V gene has CDR1 LGHNA and CDR2 YNFKEQ. Trimming pared 1 base from V and 7 bases from J, leaving 5 bases between. The CDR3 DNA follows: TGTGCCAGCAGCCAAGCCCTAAATGAGCAGTTCTTC. Protein product: CASSQALNEQFF.

The gene calls are TRBV9 and TRBJ1-1; TRBD1 agrees at 8 bases. Germline V CDR1 and CDR2: SGDLS, YYNGEE. CDR3 length: 15 residues. V lost 3 bases to trimming and J lost 3 bases; unmatched junction nucleotides: 7. CDR3 coding DNA: TGTGCCAGCAGCGCGACAACAGGGGGTGACACTGAAGCTTTCTTT. Residues: CASSATTGGDTEAFF.

The chain combines TRBV5-6 with TRBJ2-1, with 9 bases that match TRBD1. The junction had 8 bases not matched to a gene; V was cut back by 3 bases and J by 4 bases. This CDR3 spans 16 amino acids. Germline assignment: CDR1 SGHDT and CDR2 YYEEEE. CDR3 nucleotide sequence: TGTGCCAGCAGCTCTACAGGGGGCGCGGGATACAATGAGCAGTTCTTC. Translation: CASSSTGGAGYNEQFF.

Here the CDR3 DNA reads TGTGCCACAAGACTGGGAAACACCATATATTTT. Its protein is CATRLGNTIYF. V and J are TRBV7-8 and TRBJ1-3, with no clear D. Germline CDR1 reads SGHVS; CDR2 reads FQNEAQ. CDR3 length equals 11 residues. V gave up 10 bases and J gave up 4 bases, with 8 bases separating them.

The table lists this clone with a few counts. This chain connects TRBV5-4 to TRBJ1-1, with TRBD1 matching over 8 bases. The CDR3 sequence is 15 residues long. CDR1 SGHNT and CDR2 YYREEE come from the germline V gene (reference sequence). V shed 3 bases, J shed 1 base, and the junction held 5 bases outside the gene matches. The CDR3 sequence is CASSSPGTGNTEAFF. CDR3 DNA sequence: TGTGCCAGCAGCTCCCCAGGGACAGGGAACACTGAAGCTTTCTTT.

The chain's CDR3 is CASSRLAGGGTDTQYF. The CDR3 DNA reads TGTGCCAGTAGCCGACTAGCGGGAGGTGGGACAGATACGCAGTATTTT. The chain is built from TRBV19 and TRBJ2-3, with 13 bases aligning to TRBD2. With 6 bases clipped from V and 3 bases from J, the junction kept 6 bases outside the gene matches. CDR1 LNHDA and CDR2 SQIVND come from the germline V gene (reference sequence). The CDR3 consists of 16 residues.

This clone was found a few times. The chain links TRBV4-2 to TRBJ1-1; D unclear. This CDR3 contains 12 residues. Trimming took 5 bases from V and 8 from J, leaving 12 bases between them. Germline V lookup: CDR1 LGHNA, CDR2 YNFKEQ. This CDR3 reads CASSNPAKEAFF. Here the CDR3 DNA reads TGTGCCAGCAGCAACCCAGCGAAGGAAGCTTTCTTT.

This clone showed up just once. This rearrangement joins TRBV19 to TRBJ1-2; TRBD1 might be the D (5 bases). CDR1 and CDR2 from the germline V gene are LNHDA and SQIVND (reference sequence). The CDR3 runs 13 residues. The V end lost 5 bases, the J end lost 3 bases, and 10 bases lay between the germline ends. In DNA form, the CDR3 reads TGTGCCAGTAGTCGTACAGGAGACTATGGCTACACCTTC. Protein product: CASSRTGDYGYTF.

V and J are TRBV2 and TRBJ2-4; D is possibly TRBD1 (6 bases). The CDR3 spans 13 residues. The germline gives CDR1 SNHLY, CDR2 FYNNEI. The V and J ends lost 11 bases and 1 base respectively, with 12 bases between them. The CDR3 bases are TGTGCCGGCCAGGGGCTGGCCAAAAACATTCAGTACTTC. Protein: CAGQGLAKNIQYF. Full variable domain (outside the CDR3, taken from reference TRBV2 and TRBJ2-4): EPEVTQTPSHQVTQMGQEVILRCVPISNHLYFYWYRQILGQKVEFLVSFYNNEISEKSEIFDDQFSVERPDGSNFTLKIRSTKLEDSAMYFCAGQGLAKNIQYFGAGTRLSVL.

The chain links TRBV7-8 to TRBJ1-2; TRBD1 might be the D (5 bases). The germline V and J ends were trimmed by 2 bases and 6 bases, with 10 bases remaining between them. The CDR3 runs 13 residues. Per germline, CDR1 SGHVS and CDR2 FQNEAQ. The CDR3 coding sequence is TGTGCCAGCAGCTTATACAGGTTCCATGGCTACACCTTC. It encodes CASSLYRFHGYTF.

J is TRBJ2-2 and V is TRBV5-4; 9 bases are shared with TRBD2. V was pared by 0 bases and J by 7 bases, with 10 bases of the junction left unmatched. CDR3 length: 17 residues. CDR1 and CDR2 (germline): SGHNT, YYREEE (reference sequence). CDR3 DNA: TGTGCCAGCAGCTTGGCCACGGCTAGCGGGGCGGTCGGGGAGCTGTTTTTT. As protein: CASSLATASGAVGELFF.

V gene TRBV18 combines with J gene TRBJ2-1, with D perhaps TRBD1 (5 bases). CDR3 size: 15 residues. Trimming shortened V by 4 bases and J by 2 bases, and 12 bases separated the two germline ends. Germline loops: CDR1 KGHSH, CDR2 LQKENI. CDR3 bases: TGTGCCAGCTCACTGCAGGGCGGCGCCTACAATGAGCAGTTCTTC. Residues: CASSLQGGAYNEQFF.

This chain links TRBV9 with TRBJ2-7, with a possible D match to TRBD1 (5 bases). The CDR3 totals 15 residues. Germline V gene sequence: CDR1 SGDLS, CDR2 YYNGEE. Trimming removed 4 bases from V and 0 bases from J, with 14 bases in between. CDR3 DNA sequence: TGTGCCAGCAGCCCTCGACAGACAAGCTCCTACGAGCAGTACTTC. It specifies CASSPRQTSSYEQYF.

On this clone itself: One junction end disagrees with the germline gene, perhaps due to a read error. The chain joins TRBV7-9 to TRBJ1-1; the D gene is possibly TRBD1 (6 bases). The V gene's germline CDR1 is SEHNR and CDR2 FQNEAQ (reference sequence). The CDR3 has 15 residues. The CDR3 reads CTSSLAGGANTEAFF. CDR3 nucleotides: TGTACCAGCAGCTTAGCCGGGGGGGCGAACACTGAAGCTTTCTTT.

The chain uses TRBV28 and TRBJ2-7, with 10 nucleotides matching TRBD2. The germline V gene encodes CDR1 MDHEN and CDR2 SYDVKM. Trimming cost V 5 bases and J 3 bases; bases outside gene matches: 10. The CDR3 is 16 amino acids. The CDR3 DNA sequence: TGTGCCAGCAGTCGTCCCCTAGCGGGGGAGCTCTACGAGCAGTACTTC. It encodes CASSRPLAGELYEQYF.

The genes are TRBV10-1 and TRBJ2-7; D perhaps matches TRBD2 (5 bases). CDR3 length equals 16 residues. The ends were cut back, 6 bases at V and 3 bases at J, with 21 bases in the middle. Germline assignment: CDR1 WNHNN and CDR2 SYGVQD (reference sequence). CDR3 bases: TGCGCCAGCAGGCCCACTTTAGCGAGAACCCACTACGAGCAGTACTTC. It encodes CASRPTLARTHYEQYF.

This chain uses TRBV7-9 with TRBJ1-6, with 8 bases lining up with TRBD1. Germline lookup yields CDR1 SEHNR and CDR2 FQNEAQ (reference sequence). CDR3 length equals 16 residues. Losses at the gene ends were 5 bases for V and 2 bases for J; bases not matched to a gene: 5. In DNA, the CDR3 is TGTGCCAGCAGCACGACAGGGGAGGCCTATAATTCACCCCTCCACTTT. Translated, it gives CASSTTGEAYNSPLHF.

In DNA, the CDR3 is TGCGCCAGCAGGCAACCGGGACAGGGGCCCACCGGGGAGCTGTTTTTT. Translation: CASRQPGQGPTGELFF. The J gene is TRBJ2-2, the V gene TRBV5-1, with 10 bases aligning to TRBD1. V dropped 5 bases and J dropped 4; count of bases not matched to a gene: 8. This CDR3 contains 16 residues. Germline CDR1 SGHRS, CDR2 YFSETQ.

CDR3 region: CASSIKTGGEAFF. For the CDR3, the DNA is TGTGCCAGTAGTATAAAGACAGGGGGCGAAGCTTTCTTT. The V gene is TRBV19, the J gene TRBJ1-1; 10 bases line up with TRBD1. The CDR3 totals 13 residues. Trimming took 2 bases from V and 8 from J; bases not matched to a gene: 2. Germline CDR1 and CDR2: LNHDA and SQIVND (reference sequence).

This clone appeared once. This sample includes further DNA sequences coding for the same CDR3. CDR3 amino acids: CASSLYLAGTDTQYF. The CDR3 nucleotides read TGTGCCAGCAGTTTATATCTAGCGGGCACAGATACGCAGTATTTT. This chain uses TRBV27 with TRBJ2-3, with TRBD2 matching 7 bases. Germline V gives CDR1 MNHEY, CDR2 SMNVEV (reference sequence). The trim removed 1 base at V and 1 base at J, leaving 2 bases unmatched. The CDR3 is 15 residues long.